This TCR beta chain originates from a study of OX40 agonist ivuxolimab in advanced cancers. Assay used: immunoSEQ multiplex PCR; TCRdb lists only in-frame clones, some missing. The data show over 40,000 clones, approximately 86% seen once. The material sequenced was CD4+ or CD8+ T cells sorted from blood, taken in a trial of the OX40 agonist ivuxolimab. This receptor was obtained from an adult with an advanced solid tumor such as melanoma, head and neck, liver or kidney cancer.

CDR3 nucleotide sequence: TGTGCCAGCAGCTTAGTAGGACCGAGCGAGGGTTTGGACTACGAGCAGTACTTC. It is translated as CASSLVGPSEGLDYEQYF. V gene TRBV11-3 combines with J gene TRBJ2-7; D perhaps matches TRBD2 (5 bases). Per the germline V gene, CDR1 is SGHNT and CDR2 is YENEEA. V lost 1 base and J lost 3, with 22 bases in between. This CDR3 is 18 amino acids long.